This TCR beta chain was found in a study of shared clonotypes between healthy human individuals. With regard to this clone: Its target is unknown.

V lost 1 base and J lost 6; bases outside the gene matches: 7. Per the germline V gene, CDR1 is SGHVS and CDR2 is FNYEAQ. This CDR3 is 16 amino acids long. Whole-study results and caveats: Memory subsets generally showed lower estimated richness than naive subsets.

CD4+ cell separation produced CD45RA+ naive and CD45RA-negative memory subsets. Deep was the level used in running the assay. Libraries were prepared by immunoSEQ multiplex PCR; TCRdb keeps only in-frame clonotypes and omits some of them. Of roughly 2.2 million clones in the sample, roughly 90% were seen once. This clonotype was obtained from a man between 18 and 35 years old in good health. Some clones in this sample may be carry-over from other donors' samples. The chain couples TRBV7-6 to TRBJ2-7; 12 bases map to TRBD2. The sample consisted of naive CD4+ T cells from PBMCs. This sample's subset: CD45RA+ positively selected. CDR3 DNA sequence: TGTGCCAGCAGCTTAGTGACTAGCGGGAGCTCGGGCGAGCAGTACTTC. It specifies CASSLVTSGSSGEQYF.